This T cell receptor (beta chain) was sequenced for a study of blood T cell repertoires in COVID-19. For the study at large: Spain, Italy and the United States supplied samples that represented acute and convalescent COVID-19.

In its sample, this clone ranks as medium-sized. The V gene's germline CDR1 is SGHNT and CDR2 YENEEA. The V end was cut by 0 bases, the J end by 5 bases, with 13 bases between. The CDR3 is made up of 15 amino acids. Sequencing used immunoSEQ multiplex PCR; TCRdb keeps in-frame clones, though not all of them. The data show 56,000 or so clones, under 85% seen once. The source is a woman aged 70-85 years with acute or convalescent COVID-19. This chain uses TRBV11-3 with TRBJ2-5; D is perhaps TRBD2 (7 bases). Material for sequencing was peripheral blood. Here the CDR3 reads CASSLDSRGRETQYF. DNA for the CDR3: TGTGCCAGCAGCTTAGATTCGCGGGGGCGTGAGACCCAGTACTTC.